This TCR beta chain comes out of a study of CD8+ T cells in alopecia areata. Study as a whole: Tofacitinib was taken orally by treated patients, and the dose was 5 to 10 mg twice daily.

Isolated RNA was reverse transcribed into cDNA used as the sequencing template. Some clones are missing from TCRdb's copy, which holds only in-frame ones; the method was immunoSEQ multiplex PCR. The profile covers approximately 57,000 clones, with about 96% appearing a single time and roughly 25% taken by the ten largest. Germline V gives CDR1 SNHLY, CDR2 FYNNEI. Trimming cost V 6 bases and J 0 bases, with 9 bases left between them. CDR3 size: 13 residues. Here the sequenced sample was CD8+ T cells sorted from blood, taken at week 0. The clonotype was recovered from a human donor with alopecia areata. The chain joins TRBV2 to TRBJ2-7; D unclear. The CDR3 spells CASSRQDSYEQYF. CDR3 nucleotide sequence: TGTGCCAGCAGCCGGCAGGACTCCTACGAGCAGTACTTC.